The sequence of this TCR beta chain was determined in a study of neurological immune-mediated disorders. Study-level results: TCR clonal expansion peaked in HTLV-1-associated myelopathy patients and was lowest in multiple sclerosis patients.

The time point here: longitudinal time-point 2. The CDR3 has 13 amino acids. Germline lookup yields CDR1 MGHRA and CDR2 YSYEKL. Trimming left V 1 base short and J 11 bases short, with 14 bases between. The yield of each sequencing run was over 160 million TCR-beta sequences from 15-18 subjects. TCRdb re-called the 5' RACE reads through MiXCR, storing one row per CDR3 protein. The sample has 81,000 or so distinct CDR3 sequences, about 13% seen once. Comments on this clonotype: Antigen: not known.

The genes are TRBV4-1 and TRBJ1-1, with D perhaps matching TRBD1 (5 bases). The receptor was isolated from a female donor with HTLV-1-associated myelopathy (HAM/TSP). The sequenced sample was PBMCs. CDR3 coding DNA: TGCGCCAGCAGCCAAGTAGGGGATGCGCCCGCTTTCTTT. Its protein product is CASSQVGDAPAFF.